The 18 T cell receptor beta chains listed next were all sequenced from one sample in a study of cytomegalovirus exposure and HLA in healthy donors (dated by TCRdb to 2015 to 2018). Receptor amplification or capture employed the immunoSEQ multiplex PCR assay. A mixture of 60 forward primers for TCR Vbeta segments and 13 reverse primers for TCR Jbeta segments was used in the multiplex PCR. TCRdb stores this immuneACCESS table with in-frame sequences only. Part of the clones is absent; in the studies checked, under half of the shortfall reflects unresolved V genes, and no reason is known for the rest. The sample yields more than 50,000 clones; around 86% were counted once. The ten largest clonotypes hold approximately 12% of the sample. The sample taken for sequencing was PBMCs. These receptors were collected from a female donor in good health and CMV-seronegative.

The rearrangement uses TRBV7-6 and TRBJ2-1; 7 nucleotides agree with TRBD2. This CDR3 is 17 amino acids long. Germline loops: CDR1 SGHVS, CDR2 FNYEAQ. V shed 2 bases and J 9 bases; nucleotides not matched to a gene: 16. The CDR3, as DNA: TGTGCCAGCAGCTTATCTTTGGGGATAGCGGGCCCCAGTGAGCAGTTCTTC. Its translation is CASSLSLGIAGPSEQFF.

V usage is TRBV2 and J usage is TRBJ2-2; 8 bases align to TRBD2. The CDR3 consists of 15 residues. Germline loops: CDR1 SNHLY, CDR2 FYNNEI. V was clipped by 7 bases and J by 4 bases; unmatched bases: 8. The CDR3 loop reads CASKLLAELTGELFF. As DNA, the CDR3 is TGTGCCAGCAAGTTACTAGCGGAGCTCACCGGGGAGCTGTTTTTT.

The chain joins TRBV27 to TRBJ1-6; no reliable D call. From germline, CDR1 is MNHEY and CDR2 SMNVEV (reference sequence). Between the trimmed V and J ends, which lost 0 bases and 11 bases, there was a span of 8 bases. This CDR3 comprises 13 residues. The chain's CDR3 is CASSLSGRTPLHF. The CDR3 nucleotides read TGTGCCAGCAGTTTATCCGGGAGGACACCCCTCCACTTT.

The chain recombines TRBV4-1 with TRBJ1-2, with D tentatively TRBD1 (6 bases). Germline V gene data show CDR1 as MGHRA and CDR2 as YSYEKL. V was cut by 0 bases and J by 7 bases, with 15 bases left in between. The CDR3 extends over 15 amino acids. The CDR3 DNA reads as TGCGCCAGCAGCCAAGATGACGGGGGGGCGCTTGGCTACACCTTC. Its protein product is CASSQDDGGALGYTF.

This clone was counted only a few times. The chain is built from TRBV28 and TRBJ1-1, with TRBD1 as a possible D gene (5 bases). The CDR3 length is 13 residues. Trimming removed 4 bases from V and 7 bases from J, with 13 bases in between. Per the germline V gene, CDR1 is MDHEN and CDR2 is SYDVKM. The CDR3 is CASSSRETGEAFF. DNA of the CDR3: TGTGCCAGCAGTTCGCGAGAAACAGGTGAAGCTTTCTTT.

CDR3 protein: CASSETGAGANVLTF. CDR3 nucleotides: TGTGCCAGCAGCGAAACGGGTGCCGGGGCCAACGTCCTGACTTTC. This chain joins TRBV9 and TRBJ2-6; no definite D call. Germline V gene lookup returns CDR1 SGDLS and CDR2 YYNGEE. Between the trimmed V and J ends, which lost 3 bases and 4 bases, there was a span of 11 bases. The CDR3 has 15 residues.

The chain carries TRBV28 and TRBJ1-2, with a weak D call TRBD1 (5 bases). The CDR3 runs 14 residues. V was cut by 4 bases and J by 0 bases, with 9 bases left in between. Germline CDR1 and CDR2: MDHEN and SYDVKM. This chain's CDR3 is CASSSFRANYGYTF. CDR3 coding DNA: TGTGCCAGCAGTTCCTTCAGGGCTAACTATGGCTACACCTTC.

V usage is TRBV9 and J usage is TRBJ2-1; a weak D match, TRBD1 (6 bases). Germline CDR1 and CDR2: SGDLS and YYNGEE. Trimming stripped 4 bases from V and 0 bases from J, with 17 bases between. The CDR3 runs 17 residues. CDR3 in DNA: TGTGCCAGCAGCTTATCCGGGACACCTAGCTCCTACAATGAGCAGTTCTTC. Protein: CASSLSGTPSSYNEQFF.

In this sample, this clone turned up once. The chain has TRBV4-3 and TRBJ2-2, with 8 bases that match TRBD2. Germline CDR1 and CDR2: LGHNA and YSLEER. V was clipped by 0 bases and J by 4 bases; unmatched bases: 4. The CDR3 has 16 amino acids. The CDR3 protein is CASSQDQLAATGELFF. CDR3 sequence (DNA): TGCGCCAGCAGCCAAGATCAACTAGCGGCCACCGGGGAGCTGTTTTTT.

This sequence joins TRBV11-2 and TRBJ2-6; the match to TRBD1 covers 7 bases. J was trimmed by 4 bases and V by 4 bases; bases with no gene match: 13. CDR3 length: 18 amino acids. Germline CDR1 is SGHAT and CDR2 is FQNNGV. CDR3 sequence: CASSSIKRGGVGANVLTF. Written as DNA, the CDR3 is TGTGCCAGCAGCTCGATAAAGAGAGGGGGCGTCGGGGCCAACGTCCTGACTTTC.

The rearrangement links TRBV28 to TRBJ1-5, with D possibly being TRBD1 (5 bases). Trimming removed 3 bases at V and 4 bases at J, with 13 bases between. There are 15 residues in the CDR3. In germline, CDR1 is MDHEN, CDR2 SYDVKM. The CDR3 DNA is TGTGCCAGCAGTTTGGGGGGATCCTTTAATCAGCCCCAGCATTTT. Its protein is CASSLGGSFNQPQHF.

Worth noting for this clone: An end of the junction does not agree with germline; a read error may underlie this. Here the CDR3 reads CASSEPRMNTGELFF. The CDR3 nucleotides read TGTGCCAGTAGTGAACCCAGGATGAACACCGGGGAGCTGTTTTTT. The rearrangement joins TRBV6-1 to TRBJ2-2; no definite D call. The CDR3 has 15 amino acids. Germline values: CDR1 MNHNS, CDR2 SASEGT.

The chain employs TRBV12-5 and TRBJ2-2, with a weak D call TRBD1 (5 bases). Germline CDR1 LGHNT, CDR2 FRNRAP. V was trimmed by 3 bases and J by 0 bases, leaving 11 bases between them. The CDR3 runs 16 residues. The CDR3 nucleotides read TGTGCTAGTGGTTTTCGGACAAACACGAACACCGGGGAGCTGTTTTTT. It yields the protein CASGFRTNTNTGELFF.

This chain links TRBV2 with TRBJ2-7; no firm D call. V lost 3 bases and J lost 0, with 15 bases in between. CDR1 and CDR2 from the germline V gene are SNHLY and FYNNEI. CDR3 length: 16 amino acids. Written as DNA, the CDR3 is TGTGCCAGCAGTGACCCAATCGACACGAACTCCTACGAGCAGTACTTC. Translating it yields CASSDPIDTNSYEQYF.

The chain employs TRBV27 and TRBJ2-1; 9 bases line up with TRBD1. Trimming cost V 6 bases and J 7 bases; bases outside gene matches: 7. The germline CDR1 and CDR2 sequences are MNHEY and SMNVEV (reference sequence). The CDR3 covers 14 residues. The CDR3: CASSRDRVINEQFF. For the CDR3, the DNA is TGTGCCAGCAGCCGGGACAGGGTCATTAATGAGCAGTTCTTC.

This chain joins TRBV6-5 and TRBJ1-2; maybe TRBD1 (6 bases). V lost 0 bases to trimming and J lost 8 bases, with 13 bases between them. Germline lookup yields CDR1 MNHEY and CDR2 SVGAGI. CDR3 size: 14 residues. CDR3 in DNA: TGTGCCAGCAGTTACTCGAGGGGGGGCTGGGGCTACACCTTC. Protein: CASSYSRGGWGYTF.

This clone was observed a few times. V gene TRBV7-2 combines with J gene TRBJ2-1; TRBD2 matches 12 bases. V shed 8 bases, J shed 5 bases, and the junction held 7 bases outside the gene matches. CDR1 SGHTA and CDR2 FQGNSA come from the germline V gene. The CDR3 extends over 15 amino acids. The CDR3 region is CASETSGGINNEQFF. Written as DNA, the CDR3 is TGTGCCAGCGAGACTAGCGGGGGAATTAACAATGAGCAGTTCTTC.

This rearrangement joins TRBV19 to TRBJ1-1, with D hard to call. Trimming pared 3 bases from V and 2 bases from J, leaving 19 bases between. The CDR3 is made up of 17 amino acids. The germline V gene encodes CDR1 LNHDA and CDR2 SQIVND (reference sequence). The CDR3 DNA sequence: TGTGCCAGTAGTATCTTTTCGGGTTTCGGGGTAAACACTGAAGCTTTCTTT. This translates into CASSIFSGFGVNTEAFF.